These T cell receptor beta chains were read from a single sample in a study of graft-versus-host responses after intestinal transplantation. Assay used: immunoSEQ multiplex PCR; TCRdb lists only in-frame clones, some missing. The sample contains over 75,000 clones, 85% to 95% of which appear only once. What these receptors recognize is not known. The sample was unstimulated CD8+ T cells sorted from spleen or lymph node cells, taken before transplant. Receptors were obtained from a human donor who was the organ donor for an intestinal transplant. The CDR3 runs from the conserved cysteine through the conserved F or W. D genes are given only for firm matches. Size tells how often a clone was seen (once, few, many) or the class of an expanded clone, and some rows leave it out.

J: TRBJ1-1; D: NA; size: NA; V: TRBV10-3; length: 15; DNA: TGTGCCATCAGGACAGAAGCTAGCGTGAACACTGAAGCTTTCTTT; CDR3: CAIRTEASVNTEAFF
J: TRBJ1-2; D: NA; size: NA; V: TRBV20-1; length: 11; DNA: TGCAGTGGGCAGGATTTCGACGGCTACACCTTC; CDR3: CSGQDFDGYTF
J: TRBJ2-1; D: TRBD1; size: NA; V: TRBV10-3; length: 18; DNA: TGTGCCATCAGTGAGTCAATGGGGACAGGGGGCAGGTACAATGAGCAGTTCTTC; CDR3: CAISESMGTGGRYNEQFF
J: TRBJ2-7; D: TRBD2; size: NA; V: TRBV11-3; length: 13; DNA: TGTGCCAGCAGCTCTTTGGCGGGGGACGAGCAGTACTTC; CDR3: CASSSLAGDEQYF
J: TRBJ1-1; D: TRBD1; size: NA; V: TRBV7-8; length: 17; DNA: TGTGCCAGCAGCTTAGACACAGGGGGCGGTTTGGGAACTGAAGCTTTCTTT; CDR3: CASSLDTGGGLGTEAFF
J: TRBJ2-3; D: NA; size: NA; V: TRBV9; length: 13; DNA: TGTGCCAGCAGCCCTACTTCCGCAGATACGCAGTATTTT; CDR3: CASSPTSADTQYF
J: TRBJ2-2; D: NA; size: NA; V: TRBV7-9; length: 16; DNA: TGTGCCAGCAGCCCGACGTGGAGCGGAAACACCGGGGAGCTGTTTTTT; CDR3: CASSPTWSGNTGELFF
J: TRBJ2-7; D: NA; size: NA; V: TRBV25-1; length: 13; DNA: TGTGCCAGCAGTGATTGGGCAGACTACGAGCAGTACTTC; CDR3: CASSDWADYEQYF
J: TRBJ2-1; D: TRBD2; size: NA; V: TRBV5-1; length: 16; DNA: TGCGCCAGCAGCGAGGGACTAGCGGGGAGAGCCGACGAGCAGTTCTTC; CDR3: CASSEGLAGRADEQFF
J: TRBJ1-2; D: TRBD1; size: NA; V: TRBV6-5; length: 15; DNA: TGTGCCAGCAGTTACTCGCCAACAGGGGGCATCGGCTACACCTTC; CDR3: CASSYSPTGGIGYTF
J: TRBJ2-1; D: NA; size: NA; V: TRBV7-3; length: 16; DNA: TGTGCCAGCAGCTTAACAGGGCGGGGACTCAACAATGAGCAGTTCTTC; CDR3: CASSLTGRGLNNEQFF
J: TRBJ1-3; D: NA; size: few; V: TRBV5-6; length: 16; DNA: TGTGCCAGCAGCATCGTCGGACAGACCTCTGGAAACACCATATATTTT; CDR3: CASSIVGQTSGNTIYF
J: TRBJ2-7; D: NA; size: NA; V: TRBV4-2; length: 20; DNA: TGTGCCAGCAGCCAAGGTGGCTGGACAGCGCTACGGGACCGAACCTACGAGCAGTACTTC; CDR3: CASSQGGWTALRDRTYEQYF
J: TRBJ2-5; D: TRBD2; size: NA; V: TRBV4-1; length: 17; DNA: TGCGCCAGCAGCCAAGTGGTACGGGGGGGCCGAGGAGAGACCCAGTACTTC; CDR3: CASSQVVRGGRGETQYF
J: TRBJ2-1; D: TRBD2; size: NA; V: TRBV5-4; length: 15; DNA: TGTGCCAGCAGCAGAGGACTAGCGGGAGACGATGAGCAGTTCTTC; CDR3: CASSRGLAGDDEQFF
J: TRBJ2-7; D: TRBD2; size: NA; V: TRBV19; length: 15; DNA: TGTGCCAGTAGTCCGCTAGCGGGACTAAACTACGAGCAGTACTTC; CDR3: CASSPLAGLNYEQYF
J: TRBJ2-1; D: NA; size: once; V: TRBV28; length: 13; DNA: TGTGCCAGCAGTTCATACAGCTACAATGAGCAGTTCTTC; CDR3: CASSSYSYNEQFF
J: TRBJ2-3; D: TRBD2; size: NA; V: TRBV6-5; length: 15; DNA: TGTGCCAGCAGCCAAACTAGCGGGAGAACAGATACGCAGTATTTT; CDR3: CASSQTSGRTDTQYF
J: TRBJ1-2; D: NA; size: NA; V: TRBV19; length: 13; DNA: TGTGCCAGTAGTATCGGGGGGAGCTATGGCTACACCTTC; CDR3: CASSIGGSYGYTF
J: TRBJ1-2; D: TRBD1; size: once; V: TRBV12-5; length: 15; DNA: TGTGCTAGTGGTTTCGCAGGGGGCCCATACGATGGCTACACCTTC; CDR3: CASGFAGGPYDGYTF
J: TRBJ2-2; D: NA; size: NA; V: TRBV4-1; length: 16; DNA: TGCGCCAGCAGCCAAGGGAGGGGCCGTCACACCGGGGAGCTGTTTTTT; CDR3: CASSQGRGRHTGELFF
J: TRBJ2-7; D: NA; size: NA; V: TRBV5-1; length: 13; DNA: TGCGCCAGCAGCCGAGGGTCGTGGGAAGAGCAGTACTTC; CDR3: CASSRGSWEEQYF
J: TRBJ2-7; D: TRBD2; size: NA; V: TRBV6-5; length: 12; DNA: TGTGCCAGCACGGGGGGGGCCCACGAGCAGTACTTC; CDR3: CASTGGAHEQYF
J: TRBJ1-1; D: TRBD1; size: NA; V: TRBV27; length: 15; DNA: TGTGCCAGCAGTTTGACGGACAGGTTCAACACTGAAGCTTTCTTT; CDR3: CASSLTDRFNTEAFF
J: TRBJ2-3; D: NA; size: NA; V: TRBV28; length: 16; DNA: TGTGCCAGCAGTTTATCAGGGCTAGTCGGCACAGATACGCAGTATTTT; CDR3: CASSLSGLVGTDTQYF
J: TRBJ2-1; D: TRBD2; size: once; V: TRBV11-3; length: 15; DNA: TGTGCCAGCAGCCCCCGCCTAGCGGGTAGGGATGAGCAGTTCTTC; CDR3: CASSPRLAGRDEQFF
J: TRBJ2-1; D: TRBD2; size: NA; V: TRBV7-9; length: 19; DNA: TGTGCCAGCAGCTCCCGAGATGTTTTGGCGGGAGATCCCTGGGGTGAGCAGTTCTTC; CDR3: CASSSRDVLAGDPWGEQFF
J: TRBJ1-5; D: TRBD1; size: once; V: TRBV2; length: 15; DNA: TGTGCCAGCAGTGACTTGACAGGGGGGGGTCAGCCCCAGCATTTT; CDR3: CASSDLTGGGQPQHF
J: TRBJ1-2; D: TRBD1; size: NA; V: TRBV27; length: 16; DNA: TGTGCCAGCAGTACACTACGACAGGGCGAGGACTATGGCTACACCTTC; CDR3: CASSTLRQGEDYGYTF
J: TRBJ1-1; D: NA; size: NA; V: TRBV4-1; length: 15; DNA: TGCGCCAGCAGCCTAGAACCTATACCAGGGAATGAAGCTTTCTTT; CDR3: CASSLEPIPGNEAFF
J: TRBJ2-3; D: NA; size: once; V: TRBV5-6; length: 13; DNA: TGTGCCAGCAGCACAGGACCTAACGATACGCAGTATTTT; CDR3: CASSTGPNDTQYF
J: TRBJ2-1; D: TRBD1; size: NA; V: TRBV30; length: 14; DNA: TGTGCCTGGAGTGAGGGGACAGGGGGTAATGAGCAGTTCTTC; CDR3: CAWSEGTGGNEQFF
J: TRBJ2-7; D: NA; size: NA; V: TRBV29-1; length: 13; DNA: TGCAGCGTTGGAGGGGGGGCCTCCTACGAGCAGTACTTC; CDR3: CSVGGGASYEQYF
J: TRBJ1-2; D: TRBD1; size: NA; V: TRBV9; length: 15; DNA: TGTGCCAGCAGCCCAGGACAGGGGATGGGCTATGGCTACACCTTC; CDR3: CASSPGQGMGYGYTF
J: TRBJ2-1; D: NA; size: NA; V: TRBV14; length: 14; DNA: TGTGCCAGCAGCCGAAGCTTGTCCTACAATGAGCAGTTCTTC; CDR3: CASSRSLSYNEQFF
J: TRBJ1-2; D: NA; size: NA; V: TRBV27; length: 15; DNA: TGTGCCAGCAGTTCTCATTTCCAGGGAAGCTATGGCTACACCTTC; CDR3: CASSSHFQGSYGYTF
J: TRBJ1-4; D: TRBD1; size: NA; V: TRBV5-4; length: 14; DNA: TGTGCCAGCAGCACCAGGGGGAATAATGAAAAACTGTTTTTT; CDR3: CASSTRGNNEKLFF
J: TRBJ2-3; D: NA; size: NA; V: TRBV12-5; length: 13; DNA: TGTGCTAGTGGGGTCACTAGCACAGATACGCAGTATTTT; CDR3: CASGVTSTDTQYF
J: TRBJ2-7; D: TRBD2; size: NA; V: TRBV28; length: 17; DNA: TGTGCCAGCAGTTTCCACCCCGGACTAGCGGGGTCCTACGAGCAGTACTTC; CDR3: CASSFHPGLAGSYEQYF
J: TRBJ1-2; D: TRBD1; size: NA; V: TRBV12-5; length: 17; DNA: TGTGCTAGTGGTTTGGTACGGGACAGGGTGAGTCTGTATGGCTACACCTTC; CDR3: CASGLVRDRVSLYGYTF
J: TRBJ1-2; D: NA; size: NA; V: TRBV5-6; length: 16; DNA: TGTGCCAGCAGCTTTACGGGGCCGGCGGGGAACTATGGCTACACCTTC; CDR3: CASSFTGPAGNYGYTF
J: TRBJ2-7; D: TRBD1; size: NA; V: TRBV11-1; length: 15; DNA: TGTGCCAGCAGCTTCCAAACAGGGGCGTACTACGAGCAGTACTTC; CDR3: CASSFQTGAYYEQYF
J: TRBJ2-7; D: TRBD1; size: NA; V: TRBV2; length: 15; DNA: TGTGCCAGCTGGACCTTAAGACAGGGTACCTACGAGCAGTACTTC; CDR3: CASWTLRQGTYEQYF
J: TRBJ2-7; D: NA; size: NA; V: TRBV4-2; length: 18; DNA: TGTGCCAGCAGCCAAGAGTTTGGTGCGGGGCCAACCTCCTACGAGCAGTACTTC; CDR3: CASSQEFGAGPTSYEQYF
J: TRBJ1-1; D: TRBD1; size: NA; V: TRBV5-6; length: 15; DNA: TGTGCCAGCAGGGAATTTGGGCAGGGGGGCACTGAAGCTTTCTTT; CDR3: CASREFGQGGTEAFF
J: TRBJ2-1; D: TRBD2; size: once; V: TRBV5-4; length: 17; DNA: TGTGCCAGCAGCTTGGACGGACTAGCACGGGAGTACGATGAGCAGTTCTTC; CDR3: CASSLDGLAREYDEQFF
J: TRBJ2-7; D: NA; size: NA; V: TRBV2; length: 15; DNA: TGTGCCAGCAGTCTCCAACTAGCAAAGGACTACGAGCAGTACTTC; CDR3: CASSLQLAKDYEQYF
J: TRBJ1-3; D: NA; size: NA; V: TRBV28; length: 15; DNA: TGTGCCAGCAGTTTATTGCCACAGGGTGGAAACACCATATATTTT; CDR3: CASSLLPQGGNTIYF
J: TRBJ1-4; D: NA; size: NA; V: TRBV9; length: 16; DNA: TGTGCCAGCAGCGTATCGACGAAAATGGGGGGTGAAAAACTGTTTTTT; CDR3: CASSVSTKMGGEKLFF
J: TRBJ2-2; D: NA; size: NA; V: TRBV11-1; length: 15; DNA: TGTGCCAGCAGCTTACTGACTTCGAACACCGGGGAGCTGTTTTTT; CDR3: CASSLLTSNTGELFF
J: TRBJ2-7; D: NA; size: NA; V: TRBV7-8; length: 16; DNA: TGTGCCAGCAGCTTACTGGGCTTCAGGGGGAGGCACGAGCAGTACTTC; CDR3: CASSLLGFRGRHEQYF
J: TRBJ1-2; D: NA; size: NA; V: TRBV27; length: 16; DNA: TGTGCCAGCAGTCCGTATCAGACTGAGGAGAACTATGGCTACACCTTC; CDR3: CASSPYQTEENYGYTF
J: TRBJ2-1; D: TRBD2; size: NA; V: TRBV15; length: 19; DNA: TGTGCCACCAGCAGACCTAGCGGGAGTATCCGAGTTTCCTACAATGAGCAGTTCTTC; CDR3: CATSRPSGSIRVSYNEQFF
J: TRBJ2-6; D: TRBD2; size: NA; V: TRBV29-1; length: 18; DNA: TGCAGCGTTTGCAGAGGACTAGCAATACAAAGTCGGGCCAACGTCCTGACTTTC; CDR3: CSVCRGLAIQSRANVLTF
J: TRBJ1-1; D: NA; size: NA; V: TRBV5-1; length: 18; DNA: TGCGCCAGCAGCTTGACCTGGCCACGGATTGCAGGGGACACTGAAGCTTTCTTT; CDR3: CASSLTWPRIAGDTEAFF
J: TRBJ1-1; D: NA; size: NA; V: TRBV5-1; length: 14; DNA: TGCGCCAGCAGCTTGAACAGCCCGAACACTGAAGCTTTCTTT; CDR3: CASSLNSPNTEAFF
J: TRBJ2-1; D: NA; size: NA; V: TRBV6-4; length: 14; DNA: TGTGCCAGCAGTGACGGAGGGTTGGGGAATGAGCAGTTCTTC; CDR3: CASSDGGLGNEQFF
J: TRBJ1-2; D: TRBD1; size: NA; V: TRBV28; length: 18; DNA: TGTGCCAGCAGTTTATGGGTACAGGGGCGGCCTTTAATCTATGGCTACACCTTC; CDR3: CASSLWVQGRPLIYGYTF
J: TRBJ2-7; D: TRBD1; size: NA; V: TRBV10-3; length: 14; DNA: TGTGCCATCAGTGAGATGACAGGGGGTTACGAGCAGTACTTC; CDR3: CAISEMTGGYEQYF
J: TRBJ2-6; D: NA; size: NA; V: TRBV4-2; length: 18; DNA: TGTGCCAGCAGCCAAGCCCCCCCGCGGAGTTCTGGGGCCAACGTCCTGACTTTC; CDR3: CASSQAPPRSSGANVLTF